This T cell receptor (beta chain) was sequenced for a study of blood T cell repertoires in COVID-19. Study summary: Acute and convalescent COVID-19 specimens originated in the United States, Italy and Spain.

In the original analysis: Amplification of reference gene primers was used by the study to estimate nucleated cell counts. Sequencing used immunoSEQ multiplex PCR; TCRdb keeps in-frame clones, though not all of them. V, J and clone size are those of that table, while D and trimming were read from the DNA. In the table there are around 140,000 clones, approximately 88% of which are singletons. Losses at the gene ends were 7 bases for V and 5 bases for J; bases not matched to a gene: 11. Germline V gene sequence: CDR1 MDHEN, CDR2 SYDVKM. The CDR3 covers 16 residues. The V call is TRBV28, the J call TRBJ2-1; 10 nucleotides match TRBD2. This TCR derives from an older man with active COVID-19. Sequences were obtained from peripheral blood. Here the CDR3 DNA reads TGTGCCAGCACCCCTCCTGGGACTAGCGCTGACAATGAGCAGTTCTTC. Translated: CASTPPGTSADNEQFF.